Following are 18 T cell receptor beta chains from one sample sequenced in a study of T cells in Graves' hyperthyroidism and ophthalmopathy (dated by TCRdb to between 2018 and 2020). The library was prepared using multiplex PCR. Sequencing was performed on an Illumina HiSeq 2000. The TCR beta CDR3 regions were amplified from RNA transcripts. The first round of RT-PCR for the TCR CDR3 was performed with the HTBI primer set and the Qiagen OneStep RT-PCR kit. Using fastp at Q25 and MiXCR, TCRdb reprocessed the public reads and kept productive beta chains. Identical CDR3 proteins give one entry, which carries the most common genes and DNA. This sample is represented by roughly 840,000 distinct CDR3 sequences; over 35% of them were singletons. The ten largest clones add up to approximately 10% of the sample. The sequencing sample was made of blood. These receptors came from a man aged 18-30 years with Graves' hyperthyroidism.

This clonotype showed up just a few times. The V call is TRBV13, the J call TRBJ1-1, with a tentative D call TRBD1 (5 bases). Trimming stripped 5 bases from V and 0 bases from J, with 16 bases between. This CDR3 is 16 amino acids long. The germline CDR1 and CDR2 sequences are PRHDT and FYEKMQ (reference sequence). The CDR3 protein is CASSPPEPGMNTEAFF. The CDR3, as DNA: TGTGCCAGCAGCCCGCCTGAGCCAGGGATGAACACTGAAGCTTTCTTT.

To note about this clonotype: A much larger clonotype is one base distant, so this may be a read error. This chain joins TRBV20-1 and TRBJ1-2; no clear D gene. The length of the CDR3 is 10 residues. Germline assignment: CDR1 DFQATT and CDR2 SNEGSKA (reference sequence). The CDR3: CSTSTYGYTF. The CDR3 region has the DNA TGCAGTACTAGCACTTATGGCTACACCTTC.

This clonotype was counted between two and nine times. The V gene is TRBV7-8, the J gene TRBJ2-2, with 13 nucleotides matching TRBD2. The germline V gene encodes CDR1 SGHVS and CDR2 FQNEAQ. The CDR3 covers 17 residues. J gave up 1 base and V 3 bases, and 2 bases lay outside the gene matches. CDR3 region: CASSFGLAGVNTGELFF. The CDR3 coding sequence is TGTGCCAGCAGCTTTGGACTAGCGGGAGTGAACACCGGGGAGCTGTTTTTT.

V usage is TRBV15 and J usage is TRBJ1-1, with D possibly TRBD1 on 6 matching bases. Germline V gene lookup returns CDR1 LNHNV and CDR2 YYDKDF (reference sequence). V was trimmed by 10 bases and J by 3 bases, leaving 21 bases between them. The length of the CDR3 is 15 residues. The CDR3 region has the DNA TGTGCCAGCAGTTACCCATCTGGACAGCACACTGAAGCTTTCTTT. Protein product: CASSYPSGQHTEAFF.

This clonotype came up a few times. V usage is TRBV29-1 and J usage is TRBJ2-7, with TRBD2 matching 8 bases. The CDR3 length is 14 residues. V lost 7 bases, J lost 2 bases, and 10 bases stayed unmatched. Germline CDR1 reads SQVTM; CDR2 reads ANQGSEA. The DNA for the CDR3 is TGCAGCGCAGGGCTAGCGGGCAGAACCTACGAGCAGTACTTC. As protein: CSAGLAGRTYEQYF.

This clonotype was observed at least ten times. The gene calls are TRBV2 and TRBJ1-5; D is unresolved. V lost 6 bases and J 5 bases, leaving 14 bases between the germline ends. Per germline, CDR1 SNHLY and CDR2 FYNNEI. The CDR3 loop spans 14 amino acids. The CDR3 DNA follows: TGTGCCAGCAGGACCGGAGGGTTCGATCAGCCCCAGCATTTT. Its protein product is CASRTGGFDQPQHF.

This clonotype was found many times. This sequence joins TRBV5-1 and TRBJ1-1; 7 bases line up with TRBD1. V lost 3 bases, J lost 10 bases, and 6 bases stayed unmatched. This CDR3 is 12 amino acids long. Germline V CDR1 and CDR2: SGHRS, YFSETQ. This CDR3 reads CASSYDRVGAFF. For the CDR3, the DNA is TGCGCCAGCAGCTATGACAGGGTTGGAGCTTTCTTT.

The chain employs TRBV20-1 and TRBJ2-7; D gene ambiguous. This CDR3 has 13 residues. The V end was cut by 5 bases, the J end by 0 bases, with 11 bases between. The germline CDR1 and CDR2 sequences are DFQATT and SNEGSKA (reference sequence). The CDR3: CSARPRNSYEQYF. CDR3 nucleotides: TGCAGTGCTCGACCACGAAACTCCTACGAGCAGTACTTC.

This rearrangement joins TRBV9 to TRBJ2-2, with D maybe TRBD2 (5 bases). Germline loops: CDR1 SGDLS, CDR2 YYNGEE. This CDR3 region has 15 residues. With 0 bases removed from V and 4 bases from J, the gap between germline ends came to 10 bases. The CDR3 reads CASSVGEGPTGELFF. CDR3 nucleotides: TGTGCCAGCAGCGTAGGAGAGGGCCCCACCGGGGAGCTGTTTTTT. Supplemented by reference TRBV9 and TRBJ2-2, the full variable domain reads DSGVTQTPKHLITATGQRVTLRCSPRSGDLSVYWYQQSLDQGLQFLIQYYNGEERAKGNILERFSAQQFPDLHSELNLSSLELGDSALYFCASSVGEGPTGELFFGEGSRLTVL.

This clonotype has ten or more counts. The genes are TRBV7-6 and TRBJ2-7; 8 bases line up with TRBD1. Trimming at V came to 0 bases and at J to 6 bases, leaving 4 bases not matched to a gene. This CDR3 region has 14 residues. Germline V CDR1 and CDR2: SGHVS, FNYEAQ. The DNA of the CDR3 is TGTGCCAGCAGCTTAGCCGGGACAGGCTTCGAGCAGTACTTC. Translation gives CASSLAGTGFEQYF.

V gene TRBV10-2 combines with J gene TRBJ2-5; D not resolved. This CDR3 region has 14 residues. V lost 2 bases and J lost 3, with 10 bases in between. Germline-derived CDR1 and CDR2 are WSHSY and SAAADI. The CDR3 DNA is TGCGCCAGCAGTGAGGAAAACCGGGAAGAGACCCAGTACTTC. This encodes CASSEENREETQYF.

This clonotype was observed a few times. J is TRBJ1-2 and V is TRBV25-1; D might be TRBD1 (6 bases). The CDR3 contains 14 residues. Between the trimmed V and J ends, which lost 4 bases and 2 bases, there was a span of 11 bases. Per the germline V gene, CDR1 is MGHDK and CDR2 is SYGVNS. CDR3 sequence reads: CASSAGAGNYGYTF. DNA of the CDR3: TGTGCCAGCAGTGCAGGGGCCGGGAACTATGGCTACACCTTC.

This clonotype appeared many times. A junction end diverges from the germline sequence, so it may reflect a read error. The gene calls are TRBV29-1 and TRBJ1-2; no definite D call. There are 11 residues in the CDR3. Germline CDR1 reads SQVTM; CDR2 reads ANQGSEA. The CDR3 protein is CSAAGFFGHTF. Here the CDR3 DNA reads TGCAGCGCCGCGGGATTCTTTGGCCACACCTTC.

This clonotype was counted many times. This rearrangement joins TRBV20-1 to TRBJ1-3; maybe TRBD1 (6 bases). Germline V CDR1 and CDR2: DFQATT, SNEGSKA (reference sequence). This CDR3 spans 13 amino acids. V was pared by 6 bases and J by 4 bases, with 13 bases between. This CDR3 is CSAGGGVGNTIYF. CDR3 sequence (DNA): TGCAGTGCGGGGGGGGGCGTAGGAAACACCATATATTTT.

The V call is TRBV7-2, the J call TRBJ1-1; a weak D match, TRBD1 (5 bases). The CDR3 sequence is 13 residues long. The V and J ends lost 9 bases and 4 bases respectively, with 15 bases between them. Germline V gene lookup returns CDR1 SGHTA and CDR2 FQGNSA. This CDR3 reads CASRTEGPTEAFF. As DNA, the CDR3 is TGTGCCAGTAGGACCGAGGGGCCCACTGAAGCTTTCTTT.

The chain carries TRBV11-2 and TRBJ2-7; D is undetermined. The CDR3 length is 16 residues. The V end was cut by 8 bases, the J end by 2 bases, with 22 bases between. Germline-derived CDR1 and CDR2 are SGHAT and FQNNGV. CDR3 DNA: TGTGCCAGCCAGATGACCGAGGTGGGCGCTACCTACGAGCAGTACTTC. Translating gives CASQMTEVGATYEQYF.

This clonotype occurred many times. The V call is TRBV2, the J call TRBJ1-5, with D perhaps TRBD1 (6 bases). Germline-derived CDR1 and CDR2 are SNHLY and FYNNEI. The germline V and J ends were trimmed by 1 base and 2 bases, with 9 bases remaining between them. The CDR3 has 15 amino acids. The CDR3 region is CASSEGRGGNQPQHF. The CDR3 bases are TGTGCCAGCAGTGAAGGCAGGGGCGGCAATCAGCCCCAGCATTTT.

This clonotype was picked up a small number of times. The chain uses TRBV6-5 and TRBJ1-5; possibly TRBD1 for D (5 bases). This CDR3 is 15 amino acids long. Germline-derived CDR1 and CDR2 are MNHEY and SVGAGI. V was clipped by 6 bases and J by 2 bases, with 14 bases between them. CDR3 sequence (DNA): TGTGCCAGCAGCACGGCGGGGGGTGGCAATCAGCCCCAGCATTTT. It yields the protein CASSTAGGGNQPQHF.